The 25 T cell receptor beta chains reported below all come from one sample, sequenced in a study of control samples from healthy donors and cancer patients. Sequencing was performed with immunoSEQ multiplex PCR; in TCRdb, only in-frame clones are kept and a portion is missing. This table holds about 84,000 clones, around 80% found once. Sequencing was performed on PBMCs. These receptor sequences come from a man aged 60 to 75 with head and neck cancer.

The gene calls are TRBV18 and TRBJ1-1; D is ambiguous. In germline, CDR1 is KGHSH, CDR2 LQKENI. This CDR3 has 14 residues. V was cut by 6 bases and J by 7 bases, with 18 bases left in between. CDR3 DNA: TGTGCCAGCTCCCCTCCTGGGAGCCCTCTTGAAGCTTTCTTT. This sequence encodes CASSPPGSPLEAFF.

The chain uses TRBV19 and TRBJ1-5; D is uncertain. Germline CDR1 and CDR2: LNHDA and SQIVND (reference sequence). The CDR3 is 14 amino acids. Trimming removed 5 bases at V and 0 bases at J, with 8 bases between. The CDR3 spells CASSPTNSNQPQHF. The CDR3 nucleotides read TGTGCCAGTAGTCCAACGAATAGCAATCAGCCCCAGCATTTT.

This clone was counted a few times. The chain combines TRBV11-2 with TRBJ1-2; TRBD1 aligns across 7 bases. Looked up from germline, CDR1 is SGHAT and CDR2 is FQNNGV. The CDR3 length is 15 residues. The trim removed 4 bases at V and 8 bases at J, leaving 13 bases unmatched. The CDR3 DNA sequence: TGTGCCAGCAGCTCCGCGACAGGGACGGTCCGAGGCTACACCTTC. Its translation is CASSSATGTVRGYTF.

This chain uses TRBV7-9 with TRBJ1-4; D is unclear. Germline-derived CDR1 and CDR2 are SEHNR and FQNEAQ (reference sequence). Trimming took off 5 bases at V and 0 bases at J, with 10 bases between the two ends. The CDR3 has 15 residues. The chain's CDR3 is CASSPPGTTNEKLFF. The CDR3 DNA follows: TGTGCCAGCAGCCCCCCCGGGACAACTAATGAAAAACTGTTTTTT. Variable domain in full (rest from reference TRBV7-9 and TRBJ1-4): DTGVSQNPRHKITKRGQNVTFRCDPISEHNRLYWYRQTLGQGPEFLTYFQNEAQLEKSRLLSDRFSAERPKGSFSTLEIQRTEQGDSAMYLCASSPPGTTNEKLFFGSGTQLSVL.

V gene TRBV27 combines with J gene TRBJ1-3; D not certain. The CDR3 is 16 residues long. The germline V gene has CDR1 MNHEY and CDR2 SMNVEV (reference sequence). The V end was cut by 5 bases, the J end by 0 bases, with 14 bases between. For the CDR3, the DNA is TGTGCCAGCAGTCCCAAAGCAGTAAGCTCTGGAAACACCATATATTTT. Translating gives CASSPKAVSSGNTIYF.

The genes are TRBV5-1 and TRBJ1-1; D gene unclear. Germline-derived CDR1 and CDR2 are SGHRS and YFSETQ. The V end was cut by 1 base, the J end by 1 base, with 8 bases between. This CDR3 comprises 14 residues. The CDR3 loop is CASSLRVGNTEAFF. The CDR3 bases are TGCGCCAGCAGCTTGAGAGTGGGGAACACTGAAGCTTTCTTT.

J is TRBJ2-1 and V is TRBV6-6, with 9 positions matching TRBD1. Germline-derived CDR1 and CDR2 are MNHNY and SVGAGI (reference sequence). The V gene end was trimmed by 5 bases and the J gene end by 7 bases; junction bases not matched to a gene: 6. The CDR3 runs to 14 residues. CDR3 amino acids: CASSRQGETNEQFF. The CDR3 DNA sequence: TGTGCCAGCAGTAGACAGGGGGAGACAAATGAGCAGTTCTTC.

The chain carries TRBV5-1 and TRBJ1-4; D remains ambiguous. Germline V lookup: CDR1 SGHRS, CDR2 YFSETQ. The CDR3 covers 18 residues. The V end lost 4 bases, the J end lost 3 bases, and 22 bases lay between the germline ends. The CDR3 here is CASSLPTGLGNANEKLFF. The CDR3 bases are TGCGCCAGCAGCCTCCCAACGGGTTTGGGAAATGCTAATGAAAAACTGTTTTTT.

The chain links TRBV7-2 to TRBJ2-7; no clear D. Trimming removed 1 base at V and 2 bases at J, with 6 bases between. The CDR3 runs 13 residues. Per germline, CDR1 SGHTA and CDR2 FQGNSA. Here the CDR3 DNA reads TGTGCCAGCAGCTTAGGCCGGGCCTACGAGCAGTACTTC. Its translation: CASSLGRAYEQYF. The full variable domain, its missing parts supplied by reference TRBV7-2 and TRBJ2-7, is GAGVSQSPSNKVTEKGKDVELRCDPISGHTALYWYRQSLGQGLEFLIYFQGNSAPDKSGLPSDRFSAERTGGSVSTLTIQRTQQEDSAVYLCASSLGRAYEQYFGPGTRLTVT.

This chain uses TRBV19 with TRBJ1-6; TRBD1 is a possible D gene (5 bases). The CDR3 covers 15 residues. Germline-derived CDR1 and CDR2 are LNHDA and SQIVND (reference sequence). Trimming removed 3 bases at V and 8 bases at J, with 14 bases between. In nucleotides, the CDR3 is TGTGCCAGTAGTATTACTGGGGCAGCGGATTCACCCCTCCACTTT. Translating gives CASSITGAADSPLHF.

The chain carries TRBV28 and TRBJ2-2, with D possibly matching TRBD2 (5 bases). The CDR3 is 15 amino acids. Germline CDR1 MDHEN, CDR2 SYDVKM. Trimming left V 8 bases short and J 0 bases short, with 13 bases between. DNA for the CDR3: TGTGCCAGCCAATCGGGATCGGCGAACACCGGGGAGCTGTTTTTT. Its translation is CASQSGSANTGELFF. Full variable domain (remainder filled in from reference TRBV28 and TRBJ2-2): DVKVTQSSRYLVKRTGEKVFLECVQDMDHENMFWYRQDPGLGLRLIYFSYDVKMKEKGDIPEGYSVSREKKERFSLILESASTNQTSMYLCASQSGSANTGELFFGEGSRLTVL.

V usage is TRBV6-5 and J usage is TRBJ1-6, with a weak D call TRBD1 (6 bases). CDR3 length equals 14 residues. In germline, CDR1 is MNHEY, CDR2 SVGAGI. Trimming cost V 7 bases and J 8 bases, with 15 bases left between them. CDR3 sequence: CASMERGTYSPLHF. The CDR3 DNA follows: TGTGCCAGCATGGAAAGGGGGACATATTCACCCCTCCACTTT.

The V call is TRBV5-1, the J call TRBJ2-3, with D possibly matching TRBD1 (6 bases). Deletions cut 3 bases from V and 4 bases from J, with 15 bases between. Germline CDR1 reads SGHRS; CDR2 reads YFSETQ. This CDR3 is 15 amino acids long. As DNA, the CDR3 is TGCGCCAGCAGCTCGGGTCAGGGGATCCCAGATACGCAGTATTTT. Its translation is CASSSGQGIPDTQYF.

The chain employs TRBV18 and TRBJ1-4, with 9 bases that match TRBD1. The germline CDR1 and CDR2 sequences are KGHSH and LQKENI. The CDR3 contains 15 residues. V lost 5 bases and J lost 8; bases outside the gene matches: 9. The CDR3 sequence is CASSSRQGDLEKLFF. CDR3 coding DNA: TGTGCCAGCTCATCAAGACAGGGGGATTTGGAAAAACTGTTTTTT. The variable domain in full, completed from reference TRBV18 and TRBJ1-4, reads NAGVMQNPRHLVRRRGQEARLRCSPMKGHSHVYWYRQLPEEGLKFMVYLQKENIIDESGMPKERFSAEFPKEGPSILRIQQVVRGDSAAYFCASSSRQGDLEKLFFGSGTQLSVL.

This clone was seen once. The chain carries TRBV6-1 and TRBJ2-3; D unresolved. V was pared by 0 bases and J by 2 bases, with 15 bases between. There are 17 residues in the CDR3. The germline V gene encodes CDR1 MNHNS and CDR2 SASEGT. Written as DNA, the CDR3 is TGTGCCAGCAGTGAAGCCTCGGGTCGCAGTATCACAGATACGCAGTATTTT. It encodes CASSEASGRSITDTQYF.

This chain connects TRBV27 to TRBJ1-1; unclear D gene. Per germline, CDR1 MNHEY and CDR2 SMNVEV (reference sequence). Between the trimmed V and J ends, which lost 5 bases and 11 bases, there was a span of 18 bases. The CDR3 has 13 amino acids. CDR3 in DNA: TGTGCCAGCAGTACCACGAGCACAACGAGGGCTTTCTTT. It is translated as CASSTTSTTRAFF.

The chain couples TRBV12-5 to TRBJ1-6; 9 nucleotides agree with TRBD1. There are 15 residues in the CDR3. V was pared by 7 bases and J by 7 bases, with 8 bases of the junction left unmatched. Germline V gene lookup returns CDR1 LGHNT and CDR2 FRNRAP. The CDR3 sequence is CASALPGQGNSPLHF. CDR3 DNA: TGTGCTAGTGCCCTACCGGGACAGGGCAATTCACCCCTCCACTTT.

In this sample, this clone turned up a few times. V usage is TRBV2 and J usage is TRBJ2-2, with 8 positions matching TRBD2. Germline loops: CDR1 SNHLY, CDR2 FYNNEI. The CDR3 is 16 amino acids. Trimming at V came to 5 bases and at J to 2 bases, leaving 7 bases not matched to a gene. The DNA for the CDR3 is TGTGCCAGCAGTAAAGAAGGGACTAGTAACACCGGGGAGCTGTTTTTT. It codes for CASSKEGTSNTGELFF.

The rearrangement joins TRBV3-1 (or the pseudogene TRBV3-2) to TRBJ2-1, with no clear D. V lost 3 bases to trimming and J lost 6 bases, with 6 bases between them. Germline CDR1 and CDR2: LGHDT and YNNKEL (reference sequence). The CDR3 length is 12 residues. The CDR3 loop is CASSHRVNEQFF. The DNA of the CDR3 is TGTGCCAGCAGCCACCGGGTCAATGAGCAGTTCTTC.

Only a few counts were recorded for this clone. V gene TRBV4-1 combines with J gene TRBJ2-5; no clear D gene. The germline CDR1 and CDR2 sequences are MGHRA and YSYEKL. The V end lost 2 bases, the J end lost 5 bases, and 9 bases lay between the germline ends. The CDR3 loop spans 13 amino acids. The CDR3 region has the DNA TGCGCCAGCAGCCAATTTATGGGGGAGACCCAGTACTTC. Protein sequence: CASSQFMGETQYF.

The chain joins TRBV19 to TRBJ2-5, with D maybe TRBD2 (5 bases). Germline V CDR1 and CDR2: LNHDA, SQIVND (reference sequence). This CDR3 comprises 14 residues. The ends were cut back, 9 bases at V and 4 bases at J, with 18 bases in the middle. The CDR3 loop is CASSAPPGTETQYF. In DNA form, the CDR3 reads TGTGCCAGCTCCGCTCCACCGGGAACAGAGACCCAGTACTTC.

In DNA, the CDR3 is TGTGCCAGCAGCCAGATGACAACAGATACGCAGTATTTT. It encodes CASSQMTTDTQYF. V gene TRBV3-1 (or the pseudogene TRBV3-2) combines with J gene TRBJ2-3; D gene uncertain. The V gene's germline CDR1 is LGHDT and CDR2 YNNKEL (reference sequence). This CDR3 comprises 13 residues. Trimming left V 3 bases short and J 3 bases short, with 7 bases between.

The rearrangement links TRBV29-1 to TRBJ1-1; possible D gene TRBD1, 6 bases. The V and J ends lost 3 bases and 1 base respectively, with 9 bases between them. This CDR3 region has 13 residues. Germline V lookup: CDR1 SQVTM, CDR2 ANQGSEA. The CDR3 DNA reads TGCAGCGTTGACAGGGGCGCGAACACTGAAGCTTTCTTT. Amino acids: CSVDRGANTEAFF.

The J gene is TRBJ1-1, the V gene TRBV19; D gene unclear. Germline loops: CDR1 LNHDA, CDR2 SQIVND (reference sequence). The V and J ends lost 7 bases and 0 bases respectively, with 21 bases between them. The CDR3 has 17 residues. This CDR3 reads CASIRSQAGGMNTEAFF. CDR3 coding DNA: TGTGCCAGTATTCGTTCTCAAGCAGGTGGAATGAACACTGAAGCTTTCTTT.

The chain employs TRBV3-1 (or the pseudogene TRBV3-2) and TRBJ2-7, with a tentative D call TRBD1 (6 bases). Germline V gene data show CDR1 as LGHDT and CDR2 as YNNKEL (reference sequence). CDR3 length: 13 amino acids. V lost 4 bases to trimming and J lost 3 bases, with 10 bases between them. DNA for the CDR3: TGTGCCAGCAGCCTAAAAGGGGGCTACGAGCAGTACTTC. Translating it yields CASSLKGGYEQYF.